The 9 T cell receptor beta chains presented below share a single source sample, sequenced in a study of T cells in Graves' hyperthyroidism and ophthalmopathy. The TCR beta CDR3 regions underwent amplification using RNA transcripts as the source. Using the HTBI primer set, a first-round RT-PCR was run on the TCR CDR3. In TCRdb, the multiplex PCR reads were re-called with MiXCR into one record per CDR3 protein. This table holds about 250,000 distinct CDR3 sequences, almost 25% found once. Sequenced sample: blood. These receptors originate from a woman aged 40-49 years with Graves' ophthalmopathy.

This clonotype was recorded at least ten times. The CDR3 reads CASSPPGGLGKLFF. The DNA for the CDR3 is TGTGCCAGCAGTCCCCCGGGGGGCCTTGGAAAACTGTTTTTT. This chain uses TRBV27 with TRBJ1-4, with D perhaps TRBD1 (6 bases). The CDR3 has 14 amino acids. The germline V gene has CDR1 MNHEY and CDR2 SMNVEV (reference sequence). V dropped 5 bases and J dropped 10 bases, with 17 bases sitting between them.

This clonotype was recorded many times. V gene TRBV20-1 combines with J gene TRBJ1-2; D uncertain. Per the germline V gene, CDR1 is DFQATT and CDR2 is SNEGSKA (reference sequence). V lost 2 bases and J lost 1, with 8 bases in between. The CDR3 is 13 amino acids. CDR3 in DNA: TGCAGTGCTAGAATAGAAAATAACTATGGCTACACCTTC. This codes for CSARIENNYGYTF.

CDR3 sequence reads: CAGGRGGELFF. CDR3 bases: TGTGCCGGCGGGAGGGGAGGAGAGCTGTTTTTT. This rearrangement joins TRBV28 to TRBJ2-2, with 9 bases fitting TRBD2. This CDR3 comprises 11 residues. Trimming took 11 bases from V and 11 from J; bases not matched to a gene: 6. Germline lookup yields CDR1 MDHEN and CDR2 SYDVKM.

This clonotype was counted many times. The chain combines TRBV29-1 with TRBJ2-7, with 9 nucleotides matching TRBD1. Germline V gene sequence: CDR1 SQVTM, CDR2 ANQGSEA. J lost 7 bases, V lost 7 bases, and 11 bases had no gene match. CDR3 length: 13 amino acids. The CDR3 DNA follows: TGCAGCGGACAAACAGGGGGCGTCGGGGAGCAGTACTTC. Its protein is CSGQTGGVGEQYF.

This clonotype was counted at least ten times. The chain employs TRBV29-1 and TRBJ2-2; no firm D call. This CDR3 has 13 residues. Germline CDR1 SQVTM, CDR2 ANQGSEA. Trimming removed 5 bases at V and 2 bases at J, with 9 bases between. CDR3 sequence (DNA): TGCAGCGTTCAACAAAGAAACACCGGGGAGCTGTTTTTT. Its protein is CSVQQRNTGELFF.

This clonotype has a count of ten or more. A single base separates this from a much larger clone, so it may be a read error. The chain has TRBV28 and TRBJ2-7, with TRBD2 matching over 12 bases. The V gene end was trimmed by 2 bases and the J gene end by 6 bases; junction bases not matched to a gene: 5. In germline, CDR1 is MDHEN, CDR2 SYDVKM. This CDR3 has 15 amino acids. The CDR3 loop is CASSLGGLAGSEQYF. The CDR3 DNA reads as TGTGCCAGCAGTTTAGGCGGACTAGCGGGAAGCGAGCAGTACTTC.

This clonotype was observed at least ten times. The chain combines TRBV11-1 with TRBJ2-6, with 9 nucleotides matching TRBD1. The V and J ends lost 5 bases and 0 bases, in that order; junction bases with no gene match: 8. The CDR3 is 18 amino acids. Germline V gene sequence: CDR1 SGHAT, CDR2 FQDESV (reference sequence). CDR3 loop: CASSAYGTGSSGANVLTF. CDR3 nucleotides: TGTGCCAGCAGCGCTTACGGGACAGGGAGCTCTGGGGCCAACGTCCTGACTTTC.

The J gene is TRBJ2-7, the V gene TRBV9; TRBD2 matches 16 bases. Germline assignment: CDR1 SGDLS and CDR2 YYNGEE. With V trimmed by 5 bases and J by 5 bases, 7 bases remained unmatched. This CDR3 has 16 residues. The CDR3 nucleotides are TGTGCCAGCAGTGCCTCCGGGACTAGCGGGAGGGACGAGCAGTACTTC. Its translation is CASSASGTSGRDEQYF.

There are many counts of this clonotype. The chain carries TRBV6-1 and TRBJ2-7; TRBD1 is a possible D gene (6 bases). V lost 4 bases and J lost 5, with 15 bases in between. The germline CDR1 and CDR2 sequences are MNHNS and SASEGT. This CDR3 is 14 amino acids long. The CDR3 DNA is TGTGCCAGCAGTGGGGGACAAGGACTCGACGAGCAGTACTTC. Translated, it gives CASSGGQGLDEQYF.